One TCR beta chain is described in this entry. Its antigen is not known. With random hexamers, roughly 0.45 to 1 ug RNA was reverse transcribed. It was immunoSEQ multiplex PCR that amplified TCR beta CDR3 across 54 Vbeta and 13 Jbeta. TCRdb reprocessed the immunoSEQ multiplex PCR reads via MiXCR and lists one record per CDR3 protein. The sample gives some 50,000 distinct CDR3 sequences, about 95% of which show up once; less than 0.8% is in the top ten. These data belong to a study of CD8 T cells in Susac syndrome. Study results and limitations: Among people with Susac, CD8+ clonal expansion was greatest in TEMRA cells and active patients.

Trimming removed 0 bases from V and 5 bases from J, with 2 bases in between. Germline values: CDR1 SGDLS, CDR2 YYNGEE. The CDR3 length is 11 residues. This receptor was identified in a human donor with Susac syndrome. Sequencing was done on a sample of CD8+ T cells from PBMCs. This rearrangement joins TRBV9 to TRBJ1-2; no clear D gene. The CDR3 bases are TGTGCCAGCAGCGTAGCTTATGGCTACACCTTC. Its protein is CASSVAYGYTF.